This T cell receptor beta chain is drawn from a study of T-cell reconstitution after alpha-beta-depleted transplantation in children (TCRdb year 2016). Study-wide context: Using TCR repertoire profiling, the study quantitatively followed how T-cell immune reconstitution unfolded in children after TCRalphabeta/CD19-depleted allogeneic hematopoietic cell transplantation.

A remark on this clonotype: The clone's antigen remains unknown. It has no much larger one-base neighbor in the sample; base qualities were not kept.

Looking up the germline V gene yields CDR1 SGHRS and CDR2 YFSETQ. V loses 7 bases, J loses 5 bases, and the germline ends lie 16 bases apart. CDR3 length: 14 amino acids, cysteine to phenylalanine. Solely the CDR3 DNA is kept, with 42 bases framed from the first base. Library preparation was by PCR. Sequencing was performed on an Illumina HiSeq 2500. TCR libraries were prepared with molecular barcoding, using unique molecular identifiers to normalize TCRbeta repertoire quantification. TCRdb trimmed public reads at Q25 via fastp, called clones via MiXCR and kept in-frame beta chains. Records with the same CDR3 protein are collapsed into one entry carrying the most frequent genes and DNA. This sample gives a few hundred thousand distinct CDR3 sequences in total; roughly 30% of them show up just once. The top ten constitute approximately 33% of the sample. According to the study, the label for this sample's treatment or condition signals: allogeneic hematopoietic cell transplantation with graft depleted of TCRalphabeta T cells and CD19 B cells. Transplant recipients were children who received TCRalphabeta/CD19-depleted allogeneic hematopoietic cell grafts.

On the study overall, not on this receptor specifically: In some patients, high TCRbeta diversity at day 60 was attributed to recipient T cells and intrathymic progenitors that had survived conditioning. Over the following months the frequencies of hyperexpanded clones went down, and after one year T-cell counts and TCRbeta diversity were mostly credited to newly produced T cells. About two months after transplant, the apparently early recovery of alphabetaT-cell counts reportedly depended on just several hundred clones that had expanded rapidly and came from non-depleted graft cells.

The chain joins TRBV5-1 to TRBJ2-1; the D gene identity is not certain. The sequence came from a boy younger than two with Wiskott-Aldrich syndrome, due to receive a stem cell transplant. This specimen was PBMCs, taken before TCRalphabeta/CD19-depleted stem cell transplant. In nucleotide form, the sequence is TGCGCCAGCCACCCCCCCGAGCCTGACAATGAGCAGTTCTTC. This encodes CASHPPEPDNEQFF.